Below are 28 T cell receptor beta chains sequenced from a single sample in a study of blood T cell repertoires in COVID-19 (dated by TCRdb to the early 2020s). Library preparation was by the immunoSEQ multiplex PCR assay. TCRdb obtained this table from immuneACCESS and retained in-frame rearrangements with V and J assigned. These tables miss some clones; where compared with another copy, unresolved V genes account for less than half of the shortfall, and the remainder is unexplained. Within this sample are approximately 300,000 clones, with roughly nine tenths of them counted one time only. Roughly 5.2% of the sample lies in the top ten. The specimen sequenced was PBMCs or T cells enriched from blood (not recorded which). These receptor sequences come from a man between 60 and 75 years old who had recovered from COVID-19.

The chain recombines TRBV28 with TRBJ1-4; TRBD1 is a possible D gene (6 bases). Trimming removed 6 bases from V and 10 bases from J, with 21 bases in between. The germline V gene has CDR1 MDHEN and CDR2 SYDVKM. The CDR3 has 15 residues. CDR3 sequence reads: CASSIPPPTGVKLFF. CDR3 DNA: TGTGCCAGCAGCATCCCTCCTCCGACAGGAGTAAAACTGTTTTTT.

This chain uses TRBV7-3 with TRBJ2-1; the match to TRBD1 covers 11 bases. The germline CDR1 and CDR2 sequences are SGHTA and FQGTGA. The CDR3 runs to 13 residues. Trimming removed 5 bases from V and 13 bases from J; junction bases left unmatched: 7. CDR3 residues: CASSGRDRGYQFF. The CDR3 nucleotides read TGTGCCAGCAGCGGGCGGGACAGGGGGTATCAGTTCTTC.

J is TRBJ2-1 and V is TRBV19, with 12 bases fitting TRBD2. The germline V gene has CDR1 LNHDA and CDR2 SQIVND (reference sequence). Trimming removed 5 bases from V and 4 bases from J; junction bases left unmatched: 9. This CDR3 region has 17 residues. The CDR3 region has the DNA TGTGCCAGTAGTTCAAGGACTAGCGGGAAGGCATACAATGAGCAGTTCTTC. Its translation: CASSSRTSGKAYNEQFF.

The rearrangement uses TRBV9 and TRBJ2-1; possible D gene TRBD2, 5 bases. CDR1 and CDR2 from the germline V gene are SGDLS and YYNGEE. The CDR3 runs 14 residues. Trimming pared 4 bases from V and 4 bases from J, leaving 12 bases between. The CDR3 DNA reads TGTGCCAGCAGCTCGACGGACTTTTACAATGAGCAGTTCTTC. Translated: CASSSTDFYNEQFF. Full variable domain (remainder filled in from reference TRBV9 and TRBJ2-1): DSGVTQTPKHLITATGQRVTLRCSPRSGDLSVYWYQQSLDQGLQFLIQYYNGEERAKGNILERFSAQQFPDLHSELNLSSLELGDSALYFCASSSTDFYNEQFFGPGTRLTVL.

This chain uses TRBV19 with TRBJ2-3, with 7 nucleotides matching TRBD1. The CDR3 has 16 amino acids. Trimming removed 2 bases from V and 3 bases from J; junction bases left unmatched: 8. CDR1 is LNHDA, CDR2 SQIVND, per germline (reference sequence). In DNA, the CDR3 is TGTGCCAGTAGTATACGGTCCGGGACAGCTACAGATACGCAGTATTTT. Residues: CASSIRSGTATDTQYF.

CDR3 sequence (DNA): TGTGCCAGTATCGGGACAGCTCAACTGAACACTGAAGCTTTCTTT. It is translated as CASIGTAQLNTEAFF. This chain links TRBV19 with TRBJ1-1; 7 nucleotides line up with TRBD1. This CDR3 contains 15 residues. The germline gives CDR1 LNHDA, CDR2 SQIVND (reference sequence). The trim removed 7 bases at V and 0 bases at J, leaving 8 bases unmatched.

The chain uses TRBV5-1 and TRBJ1-4; weak D call: TRBD1 (6 bases). With 4 bases removed from V and 1 base from J, the gap between germline ends came to 20 bases. In germline, CDR1 is SGHRS, CDR2 YFSETQ. The CDR3 extends over 18 amino acids. The CDR3 DNA is TGCGCCAGCAGCCTCGACCCACATACACAGGGAACTAATGAAAAACTGTTTTTT. Translated: CASSLDPHTQGTNEKLFF.

A remark on this clone: A read error may produce the germline difference seen at one junction end. V gene TRBV10-3 combines with J gene TRBJ1-1; 11 bases are a match to TRBD1. The CDR3 runs 16 residues. Looked up from germline, CDR1 is ENHRY and CDR2 is SYGVKD. The CDR3 here is CAINPGQGVLNAEAFF. The CDR3 DNA follows: TGTGCCATCAATCCGGGACAGGGGGTATTGAACGCTGAAGCTTTCTTT.

This rearrangement joins TRBV12-2 to TRBJ1-2; the table's D call of TRBD1 was not tested on the DNA. TRBV12-2 is reported as a pseudogene. The CDR3 is 16 amino acids. DNA for the CDR3: TGTGCAAGTCGCTTCTACAATCCGGGACAGAAGAGTGGCTACACCTTC. It specifies CASRFYNPGQKSGYTF.

The gene calls are TRBV4-1 and TRBJ2-5; possibly TRBD2 for D (5 bases). The CDR3 contains 15 residues. Germline V gene sequence: CDR1 MGHRA, CDR2 YSYEKL. V gave up 3 bases and J gave up 0 bases, with 11 bases separating them. CDR3 bases: TGCGCCAGCAGCCATGAGGGTTCCGACCAAGAGACCCAGTACTTC. This codes for CASSHEGSDQETQYF.

This chain joins TRBV27 and TRBJ1-2, with D possibly matching TRBD1 (6 bases). Per the germline V gene, CDR1 is MNHEY and CDR2 is SMNVEV (reference sequence). The CDR3 contains 15 residues. The V gene lost 3 bases and the J gene lost 7 bases, with 18 bases spanning the gap. The CDR3 sequence is CASSFARPGTFGYTF. CDR3 DNA sequence: TGTGCCAGCAGTTTTGCCCGCCCGGGGACATTTGGCTACACCTTC.

The V call is TRBV5-1, the J call TRBJ2-5; 15 bases map to TRBD2. The CDR3 length is 18 residues. Germline V gene sequence: CDR1 SGHRS, CDR2 YFSETQ. V was clipped by 1 base and J by 5 bases; unmatched bases: 9. The CDR3, as DNA: TGCGCCAGCAGCTTGCGGACTAGCGGGAGGGCCCAGGGGGAGACCCAGTACTTC. Translated, it gives CASSLRTSGRAQGETQYF. The full variable domain, completed using reference TRBV5-1 and TRBJ2-5, is KAGVTQTPRYLIKTRGQQVTLSCSPISGHRSVSWYQQTPGQGLQFLFEYFSETQRNKGNFPGRFSGRQFSNSRSEMNVSTLELGDSALYLCASSLRTSGRAQGETQYFGPGTRLLVL.

V usage is TRBV29-1 and J usage is TRBJ2-1, with 7 positions matching TRBD2. V gave up 4 bases and J gave up 5 bases; unmatched junction bases: 8. Germline-derived CDR1 and CDR2 are SQVTM and ANQGSEA. The CDR3 extends over 14 amino acids. The CDR3 loop reads CSVGWTRLNNEQFF. CDR3 nucleotide sequence: TGCAGCGTTGGTTGGACTAGACTCAACAATGAGCAGTTCTTC.

The genes are TRBV5-5 and TRBJ2-3, with TRBD1 identical over 7 bases. The length of the CDR3 is 18 residues. Germline CDR1 and CDR2: SGHKS and YYEKEE (reference sequence). J gave up 3 bases and V 0 bases, and 13 bases lay outside the gene matches. This CDR3 is CASSLGGSQGVWTDTQYF. For the CDR3, the DNA is TGTGCCAGCAGCTTGGGAGGTTCTCAGGGGGTGTGGACAGATACGCAGTATTTT.

This CDR3 reads CASGGTGQTEAFF. The DNA for the CDR3 is TGTGCCAGCGGAGGGACAGGGCAAACTGAAGCTTTCTTT. V is TRBV6-5 and J is TRBJ1-1, with 9 bases identical to TRBD1. Germline V lookup: CDR1 MNHEY, CDR2 SVGAGI. CDR3 length: 13 residues. Trimming removed 8 bases from V and 5 bases from J; junction bases left unmatched: 6.

The chain employs TRBV27 and TRBJ2-7; D ambiguous. Trimming pared 5 bases from V and 6 bases from J, leaving 14 bases between. In germline, CDR1 is MNHEY, CDR2 SMNVEV (reference sequence). This CDR3 has 13 residues. The CDR3 here is CASSPNYVPEQYF. In DNA form, the CDR3 reads TGTGCCAGCAGTCCAAACTACGTTCCCGAGCAGTACTTC.

The gene calls are TRBV7-8 and TRBJ2-1; D possibly corresponds to TRBD2 (5 bases). The V gene's germline CDR1 is SGHVS and CDR2 FQNEAQ. The length of the CDR3 is 16 residues. The ends were cut back, 1 base at V and 6 bases at J, with 16 bases in the middle. As DNA, the CDR3 is TGTGCCAGCAGCTTAGACGGGGTGGGCTCCCTCAATGAGCAGTTCTTC. Translating gives CASSLDGVGSLNEQFF.

The chain recombines TRBV24-1 with TRBJ2-2; 7 bases agree with TRBD1. The CDR3 sequence is 15 residues long. The germline gives CDR1 KGHDR, CDR2 SFDVKD. The V gene end was trimmed by 9 bases and the J gene end by 2 bases; junction bases not matched to a gene: 8. As DNA, the CDR3 is TGTGCCACCCTGCTCCGGGACAGAAACACCGGGGAGCTGTTTTTT. Amino acid sequence: CATLLRDRNTGELFF.

J is TRBJ1-2 and V is TRBV24-1, with D tentatively TRBD1 (5 bases). V lost 5 bases and J lost 2, with 11 bases in between. The germline V gene encodes CDR1 KGHDR and CDR2 SFDVKD. CDR3 length: 14 residues. CDR3 loop: CATSGAGRNYGYTF. CDR3 nucleotides: TGTGCCACCAGTGGGGCAGGGAGGAACTATGGCTACACCTTC.

On this clone: The sample holds other DNA sequences that translate to the same CDR3. The rearrangement links TRBV12-3 or TRBV12-4 to TRBJ1-1; D remains unclear. This CDR3 region has 11 residues. The V gene lost 1 base and the J gene lost 8 bases, with 5 bases spanning the gap. The CDR3 spells CASSLGREAFF. The CDR3 DNA is TGTGCCAGCAGTTTAGGCAGGGAAGCTTTCTTT.

The chain carries TRBV7-9 and TRBJ2-7; 7 bases align to TRBD1. CDR1 is SEHNR, CDR2 FQNEAQ, per germline (reference sequence). CDR3 size: 15 residues. Germline trimming cut 6 bases from V and 1 base from J; bases unmatched to any gene: 9. The DNA for the CDR3 is TGTGCCAGCAGTCTGGGACAGATCGGATCCTACGAGCAGTACTTC. This encodes CASSLGQIGSYEQYF.

The chain employs TRBV2 and TRBJ1-5; weak D call: TRBD1 (5 bases). Germline V gives CDR1 SNHLY, CDR2 FYNNEI. This CDR3 has 14 residues. The V gene lost 7 bases and the J gene lost 3 bases, with 13 bases spanning the gap. Here the CDR3 reads CASNSQGLNQPQHF. DNA of the CDR3: TGTGCCAGCAATTCTCAGGGACTCAATCAGCCCCAGCATTTT.

The genes are TRBV19 and TRBJ1-1, with a weak D call TRBD1 (5 bases). The germline V gene has CDR1 LNHDA and CDR2 SQIVND (reference sequence). CDR3 size: 17 residues. The ends were cut back, 9 bases at V and 1 base at J, with 24 bases in the middle. The CDR3 region is CASRPGRDLSKNTEAFF. The CDR3 nucleotides are TGTGCCAGCCGCCCAGGCAGGGATTTAAGTAAGAACACTGAAGCTTTCTTT.

The chain uses TRBV4-2 and TRBJ2-5, with D maybe TRBD1 (6 bases). The germline gives CDR1 LGHNA, CDR2 YNFKEQ. The CDR3 sequence is 14 residues long. Between the trimmed V and J ends, which lost 1 base and 5 bases, there was a span of 11 bases. Here the CDR3 reads CASSQGPGEETQYF. Written as DNA, the CDR3 is TGTGCCAGCAGCCAAGGCCCAGGGGAGGAGACCCAGTACTTC.

The V gene is TRBV7-2, the J gene TRBJ2-5; weak D call: TRBD2 (5 bases). Germline assignment: CDR1 SGHTA and CDR2 FQGNSA. Trimming pared 5 bases from V and 4 bases from J, leaving 14 bases between. This CDR3 contains 14 residues. Here the CDR3 reads CASSQTSGGETQYF. The CDR3, as DNA: TGTGCCAGCAGCCAGACCTCAGGAGGAGAGACCCAGTACTTC.

The chain has TRBV27 and TRBJ1-5; 8 bases align to TRBD1. Germline V CDR1 and CDR2: MNHEY, SMNVEV (reference sequence). V lost 7 bases, J lost 7 bases, and 9 bases stayed unmatched. The CDR3 spans 14 residues. CDR3 coding DNA: TGTGCCAGCATGATCCAGGGGGCAGGGCAGCCCCAGCATTTT. Amino acids: CASMIQGAGQPQHF.

This chain joins TRBV2 and TRBJ2-1; TRBD1 matches at 7 bases. The length of the CDR3 is 15 residues. The V gene's germline CDR1 is SNHLY and CDR2 FYNNEI. The V segment lost 6 bases and the J segment 5 bases; nucleotides outside the gene matches: 10. CDR3 in DNA: TGTGCCAGCAGCACAGGGGCCCGTCGGAACAATGAGCAGTTCTTC. This codes for CASSTGARRNNEQFF. The whole variable domain, filled in from reference TRBV2 and TRBJ2-1, reads EPEVTQTPSHQVTQMGQEVILRCVPISNHLYFYWYRQILGQKVEFLVSFYNNEISEKSEIFDDQFSVERPDGSNFTLKIRSTKLEDSAMYFCASSTGARRNNEQFFGPGTRLTVL.

The chain couples TRBV7-9 to TRBJ1-5, with 7 bases fitting TRBD1. The CDR3 extends over 14 amino acids. Germline V gives CDR1 SEHNR, CDR2 FQNEAQ (reference sequence). The V and J ends lost 4 bases and 7 bases, in that order; junction bases with no gene match: 7. The chain's CDR3 is CASSSTGKDQPQHF. The CDR3 DNA sequence: TGTGCCAGCAGCTCGACAGGGAAGGACCAGCCCCAGCATTTT. Supplemented by reference TRBV7-9 and TRBJ1-5, the full variable domain reads DTGVSQNPRHKITKRGQNVTFRCDPISEHNRLYWYRQTLGQGPEFLTYFQNEAQLEKSRLLSDRFSAERPKGSFSTLEIQRTEQGDSAMYLCASSSTGKDQPQHFGDGTRLSIL.